The 26 T cell receptor beta chains given below trace back to one sample, sequenced in a study of Graves' ophthalmopathy and Graves' hyperthyroidism. Using RNA transcripts, the TCR beta CDR3 regions were amplified. Second-round multiplex PCR followed a first-round RT-PCR using HTBI primers. Each CDR3 protein gets one entry after TCRdb re-called the multiplex PCR reads with MiXCR. Counted here are 300,000 to 400,000 distinct CDR3 sequences, approximately 17% occurring once; the ten biggest clones make up 2.4%. Sequenced sample: peripheral blood. The receptors come from an adult woman with stable Graves' hyperthyroidism.

This clonotype was counted at least ten times. The rearrangement uses TRBV30 and TRBJ1-5; TRBD1 might be the D (6 bases). CDR3 length: 14 residues. V gave up 3 bases and J gave up 0 bases, with 9 bases separating them. The germline V gene has CDR1 GTSNPN and CDR2 SVGIG (reference sequence). Here the CDR3 DNA reads TGTGCCTGGAGCCGGGACACTAGCAATCAGCCCCAGCATTTT. It is translated as CAWSRDTSNQPQHF.

The chain employs TRBV24-1 and TRBJ2-1; tentatively, D is TRBD1 (5 bases). In germline, CDR1 is KGHDR, CDR2 SFDVKD. CDR3 size: 13 residues. Trimming left V 4 bases short and J 3 bases short, with 6 bases between. The CDR3 coding sequence is TGTGCCACCAGTGAAACAGGCTACAATGAGCAGTTCTTC. Amino acid sequence: CATSETGYNEQFF.

Turning to this clonotype: One end of the junction fails to match germline, which may point to a read error. V and J are TRBV18 and TRBJ2-7; D unresolved. Germline V gives CDR1 KGHSH, CDR2 LQKENI. CDR3 length equals 15 residues. CDR3 in amino acids: CASSPGDFLSHEQYF. In DNA, the CDR3 is TGTGCCAGCTCACCAGGGGATTTTCTCTCCCACGAGCAGTACTTC.

This chain connects TRBV5-1 to TRBJ2-5; D is possibly TRBD1 (6 bases). From germline, CDR1 is SGHRS and CDR2 YFSETQ. V was shortened by 4 bases and J by 4 bases, with 11 bases between the two germline ends. The CDR3 consists of 13 residues. The CDR3 reads CASSGGPGETQYF. As DNA, the CDR3 is TGCGCCAGCAGCGGGGGCCCGGGAGAGACCCAGTACTTC.

This clonotype was seen at least ten times. The V call is TRBV7-9, the J call TRBJ2-7, with D uncertain. Germline V lookup: CDR1 SEHNR, CDR2 FQNEAQ (reference sequence). The CDR3 runs 12 residues. V was trimmed by 1 base and J by 4 bases, leaving 5 bases between them. CDR3 sequence (DNA): TGTGCCAGCAGCTTAGAACCTTACGAGCAGTACTTC. Residues: CASSLEPYEQYF.

Ten or more counts support this clonotype. One junction end does not reproduce the germline sequence, and a read error may be involved. The genes are TRBV18 and TRBJ2-7; D unclear. The CDR3 contains 11 residues. Germline V gene data show CDR1 as KGHSH and CDR2 as LQKENI. This chain's CDR3 is CASSPGDEQYF. The CDR3 nucleotides are TGCGCCAGCAGCCCCGGCGACGAGCAGTACTTC.

This clonotype appeared a single time. This chain links TRBV25-1 with TRBJ2-7, with 8 bases lining up with TRBD1. The trim removed 6 bases at V and 2 bases at J, leaving 9 bases unmatched. CDR1 MGHDK and CDR2 SYGVNS come from the germline V gene. CDR3 size: 15 residues. CDR3 in DNA: TGTGCCAGCAGCGAAACCGGGACAGGACCCTACGAGCAGTACTTC. Its translation is CASSETGTGPYEQYF.

As for this clonotype: At one end, the junction sequence differs from germline, possibly due to a read error. The chain combines TRBV2 with TRBJ2-2; D possibly corresponds to TRBD2 (6 bases). Germline V gene data show CDR1 as SNHLY and CDR2 as FYNNEI. The CDR3 totals 10 residues. CDR3 nucleotides: TGTGCCAGCAGTGGCGGGGAGCTGTGTTTT. It specifies CASSGGELCF.

This clonotype has a count of ten or more. This chain connects TRBV5-1 to TRBJ1-1; perhaps TRBD1 as D (6 bases). CDR3 size: 16 residues. Between the trimmed V and J ends, which lost 1 base and 4 bases, there was a span of 17 bases. Germline loops: CDR1 SGHRS, CDR2 YFSETQ. CDR3 DNA: TGCGCCAGCAGCTTGTTCTTTTGGGGGGCTGGCACTGAAGCTTTCTTT. Its translation: CASSLFFWGAGTEAFF.

This clonotype came up many times. The chain uses TRBV28 and TRBJ1-1; D unresolved. The CDR3 is made up of 15 amino acids. Between the trimmed V and J ends, which lost 4 bases and 4 bases, there was a span of 16 bases. Germline CDR1 reads MDHEN; CDR2 reads SYDVKM. The DNA of the CDR3 is TGTGCCAGCAGTTCTCCAAAGATGGCTTTCACTGAAGCTTTCTTT. Translation gives CASSSPKMAFTEAFF.

This chain connects TRBV6-1 to TRBJ2-7, with D possibly being TRBD2 (5 bases). Trimming cost V 5 bases and J 5 bases, with 16 bases left between them. The CDR3 is 14 residues long. CDR1 and CDR2 from the germline V gene are MNHNS and SASEGT. The CDR3 loop reads CASSPAGVRDEQYF. The CDR3 DNA is TGTGCCAGCAGTCCCGCCGGGGTAAGGGACGAGCAGTACTTC.

Ten or more counts support this clonotype. The V call is TRBV11-2, the J call TRBJ2-3, with 10 bases aligning to TRBD2. The CDR3 has 15 residues. The germline CDR1 and CDR2 sequences are SGHAT and FQNNGV. The ends lost 5 bases at V and 5 bases at J; junction bases unmatched: 7. DNA of the CDR3: TGTGCCAGCAGCCAGCGGGGGGGGCCTAGAGATACGCAGTATTTT. It yields the protein CASSQRGGPRDTQYF. The entire variable domain, with the rest obtained from reference TRBV11-2 and TRBJ2-3, is as follows: EAGVAQSPRYKIIEKRQSVAFWCNPISGHATLYWYQQILGQGPKLLIQFQNNGVVDDSQLPKDRFSAERLKGVDSTLKIQPAKLEDSAVYLCASSQRGGPRDTQYFGPGTRLTVL.

The sample holds a few counts of this clonotype. In nucleotides, the CDR3 is TGTGCCAGCAGCCCGATGGGGGGAGGAGACACTGAAGCTTTCTTT. Protein sequence: CASSPMGGGDTEAFF. V gene TRBV9 combines with J gene TRBJ1-1, with a tentative D call TRBD1 (5 bases). Trimming took 4 bases from V and 3 from J, leaving 16 bases between them. The CDR3 length is 15 residues. Germline CDR1 and CDR2: SGDLS and YYNGEE.

This clonotype was seen a few times. The chain joins TRBV27 to TRBJ2-7; 7 nucleotides match TRBD1. The CDR3 spans 14 residues. Germline CDR1 and CDR2: MNHEY and SMNVEV (reference sequence). After removal of 3 bases from V and 5 bases from J, the junction contained 7 bases not matched to a gene. For the CDR3, the DNA is TGTGCCAGCAGTTTTTCACCGGGACAGAACGAGCAGTACTTC. Protein product: CASSFSPGQNEQYF.

This clonotype occurred many times. The rearrangement joins TRBV20-1 to TRBJ2-5; 9 nucleotides match TRBD2. J was trimmed by 5 bases and V by 8 bases; bases with no gene match: 12. Germline CDR1 is DFQATT and CDR2 is SNEGSKA (reference sequence). This CDR3 region has 14 residues. The chain's CDR3 is CSTQIAGEVETQYF. CDR3 nucleotide sequence: TGCAGTACTCAAATAGCGGGAGAGGTTGAGACCCAGTACTTC.

The sample holds many counts of this clonotype. The chain combines TRBV6-5 with TRBJ2-1, with TRBD1 identical over 8 bases. Germline assignment: CDR1 MNHEY and CDR2 SVGAGI. The CDR3 covers 14 residues. Trimming took 2 bases from V and 6 from J; bases not matched to a gene: 3. Written as DNA, the CDR3 is TGTGCCAGCAGTTACCAGGACAGGGTCAATGAGCAGTTCTTC. It yields the protein CASSYQDRVNEQFF.

In its sample, this clonotype was seen many times. The CDR3 region has the DNA TGCGCCAGCAGCTTGTTGGAGAGGGATTGGGATTACGATGGGCAGTACTTC. Protein product: CASSLLERDWDYDGQYF. The chain couples TRBV5-1 to TRBJ2-7; D may be TRBD2 (5 bases). The CDR3 spans 17 residues. V lost 1 base and J lost 9, with 26 bases in between. CDR1 SGHRS and CDR2 YFSETQ come from the germline V gene.

This clonotype was counted at least ten times. J is TRBJ2-7 and V is TRBV27, with D possibly TRBD1 on 6 matching bases. Germline V lookup: CDR1 MNHEY, CDR2 SMNVEV (reference sequence). The CDR3 contains 12 residues. Trimming took off 7 bases at V and 5 bases at J, with 12 bases between the two ends. The CDR3 spells CASTRGADEQYF. In DNA form, the CDR3 reads TGTGCCAGCACCAGGGGTGCGGACGAGCAGTACTTC.

The rearrangement links TRBV15 to TRBJ1-5; 7 bases map to TRBD1. Germline CDR1 LNHNV, CDR2 YYDKDF (reference sequence). With V trimmed by 0 bases and J by 7 bases, 15 bases remained unmatched. The CDR3 contains 18 residues. The CDR3 nucleotides read TGTGCCACCAGCAGAGAGTTTAAGAGACAGGGTTATAGGCAGCCCCAGCATTTT. Protein: CATSREFKRQGYRQPQHF. Full variable domain (rest looked up from reference TRBV15 and TRBJ1-5): DAMVIQNPRYQVTQFGKPVTLSCSQTLNHNVMYWYQQKSSQAPKLLFHYYDKDFNNEADTPDNFQSRRPNTSFCFLDIRSPGLGDTAMYLCATSREFKRQGYRQPQHFGDGTRLSIL.

This clonotype was detected many times. J is TRBJ2-4 and V is TRBV7-2; 9 bases match TRBD1. The CDR3 is made up of 13 amino acids. Trimming at V came to 4 bases and at J to 8 bases, leaving 3 bases not matched to a gene. Per germline, CDR1 SGHTA and CDR2 FQGNSA. The CDR3 sequence is CASSWDREDIQYF. The CDR3 DNA sequence: TGTGCCAGCAGCTGGGACAGGGAAGACATTCAGTACTTC.

This clonotype was observed a handful of times. The rearrangement joins TRBV29-1 to TRBJ2-5; perhaps D is TRBD1 or TRBD2 (5 bases each). Trimming left V 6 bases short and J 5 bases short, with 13 bases between. Germline-derived CDR1 and CDR2 are SQVTM and ANQGSEA. There are 12 residues in the CDR3. The CDR3 spells CSVLDWGETQYF. The CDR3 DNA is TGCAGCGTCCTGGACTGGGGGGAGACCCAGTACTTC. The full variable domain, in which reference TRBV29-1 and TRBJ2-5 provide the parts outside the CDR3, is SAVISQKPSRDICQRGTSLTIQCQVDSQVTMMFWYRQQPGQSLTLIATANQGSEATYESGFVIDKFPISRPNLTFSTLTVSNMSPEDSSIYLCSVLDWGETQYFGPGTRLLVL.

This clonotype was seen at least ten times. The genes are TRBV9 and TRBJ2-5, with 9 nucleotides matching TRBD2. Losses at the gene ends were 3 bases for V and 4 bases for J; bases not matched to a gene: 7. The germline gives CDR1 SGDLS, CDR2 YYNGEE. The length of the CDR3 is 15 residues. The CDR3, as DNA: TGTGCCAGCAGCGCCCGTAGCGGGAGAGGAGAGACCCAGTACTTC. Translating gives CASSARSGRGETQYF. The full variable domain, its missing parts supplied by reference TRBV9 and TRBJ2-5, is DSGVTQTPKHLITATGQRVTLRCSPRSGDLSVYWYQQSLDQGLQFLIQYYNGEERAKGNILERFSAQQFPDLHSELNLSSLELGDSALYFCASSARSGRGETQYFGPGTRLLVL.

This clonotype showed up just a few times. The chain carries TRBV3-1 and TRBJ2-2; D is perhaps TRBD1 or TRBD2 (5 bases each). The CDR3 runs to 14 residues. Trimming took 4 bases from V and 3 from J, leaving 9 bases between them. From germline, CDR1 is LGHDT and CDR2 YNNKEL (reference sequence). This CDR3 is CASSPGTHTGELFF. DNA for the CDR3: TGTGCCAGCAGCCCCGGGACCCACACCGGGGAGCTGTTTTTT.

V gene TRBV7-4 combines with J gene TRBJ1-1, with a weak D call TRBD1 (5 bases). The CDR3 contains 13 residues. V was clipped by 5 bases and J by 7 bases, with 14 bases between them. Germline values: CDR1 SGHVT, CDR2 SQSDAQ. The CDR3 loop is CASSGWGSYEAFF. The CDR3 DNA is TGTGCCAGCAGCGGATGGGGCAGTTATGAAGCTTTCTTT.

This clonotype was counted only a few times. V and J are TRBV3-1 and TRBJ2-2; 8 bases are shared with TRBD2. J lost 6 bases, V lost 1 base, and 4 bases had no gene match. Germline lookup yields CDR1 LGHDT and CDR2 YNNKEL (reference sequence). The CDR3 runs to 15 residues. The CDR3 bases are TGTGCCAGCAGCCAAGTATCGGGAGGGGCCGGGGAGCTGTTTTTT. Its translation is CASSQVSGGAGELFF.

About this clonotype itself: Just one base apart from a much larger clone, this may be a read error. The rearrangement links TRBV11-2 to TRBJ2-2, with D possibly called TRBD1 or TRBD2 (5 bases each). The CDR3 consists of 15 residues. The V gene's germline CDR1 is SGHAT and CDR2 FQNNGV. Here the CDR3 reads CASSLDRVNPGELLF. CDR3 bases: TGTGCCAGCAGCTTAGACAGGGTCAACCCCGGGGAGCTGTTGTTT.